The clone carrying this TCR beta chain has only one observation. From germline, CDR1 is SGDLS and CDR2 YYNGEE. Trimming removed 7 bases from V and 6 bases from J, with 11 bases in between. The CDR3 extends over 13 amino acids. This sample stems from a study of STAT5B mutations in CD4+ large granular lymphocyte leukemia. Clones were sequenced by immunoSEQ multiplex PCR, and TCRdb holds only the in-frame ones, with some missing. The sample includes approximately 4,900 clones, approximately 86% of them seen just once. The genes are TRBV9 and TRBJ1-6; tentatively, D is TRBD1 (6 bases). The receptor was isolated from a man between 35 and 55 years old with CD4+ T-cell large granular lymphocyte leukemia. The sample taken for sequencing was PBMCs. CDR3 region: CASGRGANSPLHF. For the CDR3, the DNA is TGTGCCAGCGGAAGGGGGGCTAATTCACCCCTCCACTTT.